Sequencing of this T cell receptor beta chain was carried out in a study of tumor-infiltrating lymphocytes in primary liver carcinoma. On the study more broadly: Every sample contained roughly 3.5 to 7.13 million productive TCRbeta reads, and these numbers were similar from one tissue type to another.

CDR1 and CDR2 (germline): MNHEY, SVGEGT. The CDR3 contains 14 residues. Constant-region priming of about 500 ng total RNA yielded TCR beta cDNA. A slightly modified ARM-PCR protocol with three nested multiplex PCR rounds produced these TCR beta libraries. TRBV1-TRBV30 forward primers and a C-beta reverse primer were used in the first two PCR rounds, which each ran for approximately 10 cycles. MiXCR, applied by TCRdb to the multiplex PCR reads, yields one record per CDR3 protein. The repertoire holds 99,000 or so distinct CDR3 sequences, with roughly 85% as singletons. Study outcomes and limitations: About 7.5-25% of top clones, no more, were shared by all five regions.

Bulk tissue was left unsorted, and RNA and DNA were co-extracted from 20-30 mg of it. With chronic HBV infection, the patients were also treatment-naive. With regard to this clonotype: Antigen unknown. An end of the junction does not agree with germline; a read error may underlie this.

This clonotype originated in a man aged 35-49 years with primary liver carcinoma and hepatitis B virus infection. The sequencing input was liver tumor tissue from sampling region 3. As to subset: tumor region T3, left-lateral pole. The rearrangement uses TRBV6-2 or TRBV6-3 and TRBJ2-1; D is ambiguous. CDR3 in amino acids: CASRLQGFYNEHFF. The DNA of the CDR3 is TGTGCCAGCAGATTGCAAGGGTTCTATAATGAGCACTTCTTC.